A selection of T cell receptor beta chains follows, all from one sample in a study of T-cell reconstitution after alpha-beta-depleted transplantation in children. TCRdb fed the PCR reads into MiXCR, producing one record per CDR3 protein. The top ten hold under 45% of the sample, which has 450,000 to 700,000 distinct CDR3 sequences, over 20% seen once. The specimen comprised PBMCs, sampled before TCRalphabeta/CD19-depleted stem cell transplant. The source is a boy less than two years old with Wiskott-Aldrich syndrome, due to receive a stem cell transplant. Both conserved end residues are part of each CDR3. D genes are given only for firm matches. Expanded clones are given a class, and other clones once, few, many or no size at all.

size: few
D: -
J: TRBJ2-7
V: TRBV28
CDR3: CASSFINSYEQYF
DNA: TGTGCCAGCAGTTTTATCAACAGCTACGAGCAGTACTTC

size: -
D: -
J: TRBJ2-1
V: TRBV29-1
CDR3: CSVEKRSDNEQFF
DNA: TGCAGCGTTGAAAAGCGAAGTGACAATGAGCAGTTCTTC

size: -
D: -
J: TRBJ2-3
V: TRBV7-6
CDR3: CASSPGALALGTQYF
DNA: TGTGCCAGCAGCCCGGGGGCCCTAGCATTAGGAACGCAGTATTTT

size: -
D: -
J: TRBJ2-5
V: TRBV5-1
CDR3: CASSYLRQETQYF
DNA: TGCGCCAGCAGCTACCTGAGGCAAGAGACCCAGTACTTC

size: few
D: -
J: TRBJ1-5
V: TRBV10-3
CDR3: CAISQDITRPNQPQHF
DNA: TGTGCCATCAGTCAAGATATCACCCGGCCCAATCAGCCCCAGCATTTT

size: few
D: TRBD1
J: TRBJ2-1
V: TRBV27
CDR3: CASKRPGTGYNEQFF
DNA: TGTGCCAGCAAACGACCCGGGACAGGGTACAATGAGCAGTTCTTC

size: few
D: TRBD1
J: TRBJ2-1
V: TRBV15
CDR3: CATSRGDRVREQFF
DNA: TGTGCCACCAGCAGAGGGGACAGGGTTAGGGAGCAGTTCTTC

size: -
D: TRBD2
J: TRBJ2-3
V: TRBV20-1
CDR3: CSATRWRAGLTDTQYF
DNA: TGCAGTGCTACCCGGTGGCGAGCGGGATTGACAGATACGCAGTATTTT

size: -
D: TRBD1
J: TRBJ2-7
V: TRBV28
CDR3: CASSKTGGKYEQYF
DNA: TGTGCCAGCAGCAAAACAGGGGGCAAGTACGAGCAGTACTTC

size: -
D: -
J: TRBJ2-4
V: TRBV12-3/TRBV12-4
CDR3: CASSFDPGWNIQYF
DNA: TGTGCCAGCAGTTTCGACCCGGGTTGGAACATTCAGTACTTC

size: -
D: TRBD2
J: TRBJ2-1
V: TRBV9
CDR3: CASSVAAGGYGSYNEQFF
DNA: TGTGCCAGCAGCGTAGCGGCGGGGGGGTATGGGTCCTACAATGAGCAGTTCTTC

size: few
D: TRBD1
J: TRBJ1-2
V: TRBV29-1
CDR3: CSVPRTGPGYTF
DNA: TGCAGCGTTCCCAGGACAGGCCCGGGCTACACCTTC

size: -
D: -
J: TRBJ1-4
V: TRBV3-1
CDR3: CASSQPPDTELFF
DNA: TGTGCCAGCAGCCAACCCCCTGACACCGAACTGTTTTTT

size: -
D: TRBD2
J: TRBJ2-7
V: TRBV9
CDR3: CASSPSGFTYEQYF
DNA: TGTGCCAGCAGCCCTAGCGGTTTCACCTACGAGCAGTACTTC

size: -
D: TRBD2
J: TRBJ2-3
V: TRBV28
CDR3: CASSQTSGNRVWADTQYF
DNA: TGTGCCAGCAGCCAGACTAGCGGAAACCGGGTGTGGGCAGATACGCAGTATTTT

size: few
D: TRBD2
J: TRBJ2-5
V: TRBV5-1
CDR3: CASSLVASGETQYF
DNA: TGCGCCAGCAGCTTGGTCGCTAGCGGGGAGACCCAGTACTTC

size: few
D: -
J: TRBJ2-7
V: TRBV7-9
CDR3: CASSLYSGVEQYF
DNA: TGTGCCAGCAGCTTATATTCCGGGGTCGAGCAGTACTTC

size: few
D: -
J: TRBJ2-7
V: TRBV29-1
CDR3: CSVEGRVAGAHEQYF
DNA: TGCAGCGTTGAAGGTCGAGTAGCAGGGGCCCACGAGCAGTACTTC

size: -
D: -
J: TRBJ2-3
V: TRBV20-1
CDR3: CSARSWDGGTQYF
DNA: TGCAGTGCTAGGTCCTGGGACGGGGGTACGCAGTATTTT

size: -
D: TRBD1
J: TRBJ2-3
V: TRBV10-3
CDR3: CAISPGTGPDTQYF
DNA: TGTGCCATCAGTCCCGGGACAGGGCCAGATACGCAGTATTTT

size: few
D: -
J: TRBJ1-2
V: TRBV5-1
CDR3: CASGQNRVGYTF
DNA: TGCGCCAGCGGACAAAACAGGGTCGGCTACACCTTC

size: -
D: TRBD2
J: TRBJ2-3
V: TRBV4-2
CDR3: CASSQLGGRAGDTQYF
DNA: TGTGCCAGCAGCCAACTTGGCGGGAGGGCCGGAGATACGCAGTATTTT

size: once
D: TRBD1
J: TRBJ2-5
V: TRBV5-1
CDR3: CASSLRGTGLGETQYF
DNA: TGCGCCAGCAGCCTACGAGGGACAGGCCTCGGGGAGACCCAGTACTTC

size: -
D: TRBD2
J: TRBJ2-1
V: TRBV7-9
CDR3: CASSPRRGSDEQFF
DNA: TGTGCCAGCAGCCCCCGCCGCGGGAGTGATGAGCAGTTCTTC

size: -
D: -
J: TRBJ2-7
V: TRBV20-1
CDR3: CSASSRLRAYEQYF
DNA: TGCAGTGCCTCGAGCCGGTTGAGGGCCTACGAGCAGTACTTC

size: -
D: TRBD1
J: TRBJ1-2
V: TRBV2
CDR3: CASSEVAGGRGYTF
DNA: TGTGCCAGCAGTGAAGTGGCAGGGGGCAGAGGCTACACCTTC

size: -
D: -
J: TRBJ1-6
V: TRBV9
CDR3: CASSANSDSPLHF
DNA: TGTGCCAGCAGCGCCAACTCTGATTCACCCCTCCACTTT

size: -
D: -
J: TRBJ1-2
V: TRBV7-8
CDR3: CASSLVGRLNYGYTF
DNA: TGTGCCAGCAGCTTAGTGGGTCGACTTAACTATGGCTACACCTTC

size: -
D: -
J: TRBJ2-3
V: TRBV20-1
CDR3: CSARDLVTDTQYF
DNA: TGCAGTGCTAGAGATCTCGTCACAGATACGCAGTATTTT

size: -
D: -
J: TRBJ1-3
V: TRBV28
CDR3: CASSLIQSGNTIYF
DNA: TGTGCCAGCAGTTTGATTCAATCTGGAAACACCATATATTTT

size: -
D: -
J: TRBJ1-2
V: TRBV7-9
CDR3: CASSLDLWGYTF
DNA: TGTGCCAGCAGCTTAGACCTCTGGGGCTACACCTTC

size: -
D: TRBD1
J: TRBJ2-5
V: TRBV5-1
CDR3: CASSLEGQGRGETQYF
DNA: TGCGCCAGCAGCTTAGAGGGACAGGGGCGAGGAGAGACCCAGTACTTC

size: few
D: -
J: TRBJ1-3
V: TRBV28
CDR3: CASSPVERHNGNTIYF
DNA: TGTGCCAGCAGTCCCGTGGAGCGGCATAATGGAAACACCATATATTTT

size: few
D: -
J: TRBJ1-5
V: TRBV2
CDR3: CASTERGGSSNQPQHF
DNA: TGTGCCAGCACCGAACGGGGAGGGTCGAGCAATCAGCCCCAGCATTTT

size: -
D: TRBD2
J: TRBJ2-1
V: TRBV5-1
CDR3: CASSLPSGVNNEQFF
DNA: TGCGCCAGCAGCTTGCCTAGCGGGGTGAACAATGAGCAGTTCTTC

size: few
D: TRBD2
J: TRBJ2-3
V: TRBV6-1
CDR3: CATKSGRSTDTQYF
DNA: TGTGCCACTAAAAGCGGGAGGAGCACAGATACGCAGTATTTT

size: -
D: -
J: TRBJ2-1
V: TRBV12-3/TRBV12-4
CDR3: CASSLVQGGVIHNEQFF
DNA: TGTGCCAGCAGTTTAGTCCAGGGGGGGGTAATACACAATGAGCAGTTCTTC

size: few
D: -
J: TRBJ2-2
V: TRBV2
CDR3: CASRSRDTGELFF
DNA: TGTGCCAGCAGATCTAGGGACACCGGGGAGCTGTTTTTT

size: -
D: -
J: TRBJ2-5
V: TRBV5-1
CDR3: CASSWRDKETQYF
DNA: TGCGCCAGCAGCTGGCGGGACAAAGAGACCCAGTACTTC

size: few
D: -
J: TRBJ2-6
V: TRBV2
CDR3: CASGSRAKVSGANVLTF
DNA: TGTGCCAGCGGTAGCAGGGCGAAGGTTTCTGGGGCCAACGTCCTGACTTTC

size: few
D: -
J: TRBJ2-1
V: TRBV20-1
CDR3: CSARAGGISSYNEQFF
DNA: TGCAGTGCTAGAGCCGGCGGGATTAGCTCCTACAATGAGCAGTTCTTC

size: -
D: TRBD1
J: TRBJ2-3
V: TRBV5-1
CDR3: CASSLQGKTTDTQYF
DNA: TGCGCCAGCAGCTTACAGGGGAAGACCACAGATACGCAGTATTTT

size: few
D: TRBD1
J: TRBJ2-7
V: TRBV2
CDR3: CASSDRQGIVNEQYF
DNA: TGTGCCAGCAGTGACAGACAGGGGATTGTGAACGAGCAGTACTTC